This T cell receptor (beta chain) came from a study of blood T cell repertoires in COVID-19. Germline trimming cut 4 bases from V and 8 bases from J; bases unmatched to any gene: 4. Per germline, CDR1 SNHLY and CDR2 FYNNEI. This CDR3 spans 13 amino acids. Profiling relied on immunoSEQ multiplex PCR, and the TCRdb table lists in-frame clones only, not all of them. The sample has about 180,000 clones; over 80% are singletons. Seattle-derived patients entered the study during active infection and were followed longitudinally. The source material was peripheral blood. This sequence originates from a woman in her 70s with COVID-19, enrolled during active disease. This chain uses TRBV2 with TRBJ2-2, with 7 positions matching TRBD1. In nucleotides, the CDR3 is TGTGCCAGCAGTGGGCAGGGGGAGGGGGAGCTGTTTTTT. This translates into CASSGQGEGELFF.